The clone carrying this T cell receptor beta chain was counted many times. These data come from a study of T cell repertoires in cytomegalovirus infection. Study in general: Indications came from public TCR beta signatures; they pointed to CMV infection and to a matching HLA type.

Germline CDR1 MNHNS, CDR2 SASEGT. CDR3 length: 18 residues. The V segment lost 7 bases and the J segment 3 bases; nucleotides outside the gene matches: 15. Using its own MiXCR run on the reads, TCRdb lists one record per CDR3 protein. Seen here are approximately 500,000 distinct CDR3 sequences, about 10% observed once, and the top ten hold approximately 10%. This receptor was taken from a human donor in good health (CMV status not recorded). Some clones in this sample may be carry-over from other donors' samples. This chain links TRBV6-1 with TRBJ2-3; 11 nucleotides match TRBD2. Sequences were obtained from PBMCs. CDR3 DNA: TGTGCCAGCACAGTACTAGCGGGAGTTATCGGATTGACAGATACGCAGTATTTT. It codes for CASTVLAGVIGLTDTQYF.